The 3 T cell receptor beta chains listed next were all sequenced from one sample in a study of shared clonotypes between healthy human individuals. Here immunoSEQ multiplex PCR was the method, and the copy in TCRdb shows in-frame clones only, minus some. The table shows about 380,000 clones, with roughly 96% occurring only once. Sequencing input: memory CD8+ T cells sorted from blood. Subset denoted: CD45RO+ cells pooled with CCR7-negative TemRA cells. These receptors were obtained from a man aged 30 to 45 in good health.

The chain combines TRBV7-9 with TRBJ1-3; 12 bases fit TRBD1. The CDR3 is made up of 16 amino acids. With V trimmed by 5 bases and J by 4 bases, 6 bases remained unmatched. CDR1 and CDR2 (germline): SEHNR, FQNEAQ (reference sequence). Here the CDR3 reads CASSPGQGAQGNTIYF. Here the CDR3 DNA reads TGTGCCAGCAGCCCGGGACAGGGGGCGCAAGGAAACACCATATATTTT.

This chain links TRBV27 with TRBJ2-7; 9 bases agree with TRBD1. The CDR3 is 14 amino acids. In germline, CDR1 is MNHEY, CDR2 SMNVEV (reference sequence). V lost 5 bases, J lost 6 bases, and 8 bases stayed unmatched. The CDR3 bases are TGTGCCAGCAGTAAGGGACAGGGTCGTGGCGAGCAGTACTTC. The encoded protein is CASSKGQGRGEQYF.

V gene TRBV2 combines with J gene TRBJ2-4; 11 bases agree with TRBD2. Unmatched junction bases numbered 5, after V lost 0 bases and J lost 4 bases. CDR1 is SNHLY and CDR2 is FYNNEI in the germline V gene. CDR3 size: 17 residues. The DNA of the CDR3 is TGTGCCAGCAGTGAAGCGCGGGCTAGCGGGAGGAAAAACATTCAGTACTTC. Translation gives CASSEARASGRKNIQYF.